The present entry profiles one T cell receptor beta chain with its context. The V end lost 3 bases, the J end lost 15 bases, and 18 bases lay between the germline ends. The germline CDR1 and CDR2 sequences are GTSNPN and SVGIG (reference sequence). The CDR3 runs 13 residues. TCRdb's table, derived via immunoSEQ multiplex PCR, lists solely in-frame clones and lacks some. Among about 280,000 clones listed, about nine tenths were seen once. This sample stems from a study of blood T cell repertoires in COVID-19. Study at large: Donors in the United States, Italy and Spain gave samples during acute or convalescent COVID-19.

Participants came from fewer than 25 US areas, aged about 18 to 89 years. Grouping used clinical history reported by participants in a survey and questionnaire. The sample comprised PBMCs or T cells enriched from blood (not recorded which). The receptor's source is a woman under 40 with acute COVID-19. The chain carries TRBV30 and TRBJ1-6; tentatively, D is TRBD1 (6 bases). The CDR3 region is CAWSLQGHRDLHF. CDR3 sequence (DNA): TGTGCCTGGAGCCTCCAGGGACATCGGGACCTCCACTTT.